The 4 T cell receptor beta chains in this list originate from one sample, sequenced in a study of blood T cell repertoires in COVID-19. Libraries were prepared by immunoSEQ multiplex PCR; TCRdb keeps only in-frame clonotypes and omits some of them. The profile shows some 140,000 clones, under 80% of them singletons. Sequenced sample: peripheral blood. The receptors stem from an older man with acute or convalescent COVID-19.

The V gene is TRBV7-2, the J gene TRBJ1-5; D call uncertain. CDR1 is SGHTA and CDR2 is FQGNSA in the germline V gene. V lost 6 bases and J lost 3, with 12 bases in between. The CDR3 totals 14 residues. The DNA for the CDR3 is TGTGCCAGCAGTATAGGAGGGAACAATCAGCCCCAGCATTTT. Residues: CASSIGGNNQPQHF.

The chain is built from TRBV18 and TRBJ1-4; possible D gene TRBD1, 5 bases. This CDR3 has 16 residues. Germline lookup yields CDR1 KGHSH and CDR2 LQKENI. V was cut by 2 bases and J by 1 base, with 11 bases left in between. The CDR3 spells CASSPGQGGTNEKLFF. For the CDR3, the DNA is TGTGCCAGCTCACCAGGGCAGGGAGGAACTAATGAAAAACTGTTTTTT.

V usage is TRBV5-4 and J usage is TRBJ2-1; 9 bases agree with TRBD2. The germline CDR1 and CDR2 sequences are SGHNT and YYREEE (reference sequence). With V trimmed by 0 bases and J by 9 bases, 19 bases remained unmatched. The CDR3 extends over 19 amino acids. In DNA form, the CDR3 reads TGTGCCAGCAGCTTGGGTCTAGCGGGGACCAATAGGTTGGGAGGTGAGCAGTTCTTC. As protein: CASSLGLAGTNRLGGEQFF.

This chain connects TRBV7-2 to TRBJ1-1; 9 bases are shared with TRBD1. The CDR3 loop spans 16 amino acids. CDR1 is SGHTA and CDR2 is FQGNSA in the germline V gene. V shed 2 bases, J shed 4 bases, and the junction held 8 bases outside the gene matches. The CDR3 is CASSLLTGQGVTEAFF. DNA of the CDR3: TGTGCCAGCAGCTTACTAACGGGACAGGGAGTCACTGAAGCTTTCTTT.